This T cell receptor beta chain stems from a study of radiotherapy plus CTLA-4 blockade in lung cancer. The CDR3 loop spans 13 amino acids. Trimming removed 3 bases from V and 4 bases from J; junction bases left unmatched: 2. The germline V gene has CDR1 MNHEY and CDR2 SMNVEV (reference sequence). Regarding the study as a whole: Alongside interferon-beta, early blood T cell clone dynamics were reportedly the best predictor of response.

Sequencing used immunoSEQ multiplex PCR; TCRdb keeps in-frame clones, though not all of them. The table shows approximately 94,000 clones, with around 83% occurring only once. Comment on this clone: The antigen remains unidentified.

V usage is TRBV27 and J usage is TRBJ1-2; 7 positions agree with TRBD1. The origin of this receptor is a human donor with non-small cell lung cancer that progressed on radiotherapy plus ipilimumab. The sequencing used peripheral blood, collected from a patient treated with radiotherapy plus ipilimumab. CDR3 DNA sequence: TGTGCCAGCAGTTTCCAGGGGGGCTATGGCTACACCTTC. Amino acid sequence: CASSFQGGYGYTF.